This T cell receptor (beta chain) is from a study of spatial heterogeneity in lung cancer (dated by TCRdb to about 2019). For the study in its entirety: Donors were 70 or so patients with early-stage, untreated non-small cell lung cancer from the lung TRACERx cohort. Beta-chain transcripts were consistently detected in greater numbers than alpha-chain transcripts, which likely reflects a higher abundance of beta-chain transcripts. Both alpha and beta chains were TCR-sequenced in samples taken at surgery, namely 220 tumor regions, roughly 64 matched nontumor lung samples and about 54 PBMC samples. Follow-up PBMC samples were sequenced whenever available, and the median time to follow-up was roughly 2 years after resection. Nonsynonymous mutation counts, determined by whole-exome sequencing of tumor tissue, were related to features of the TCR repertoire. In non-small cell lung cancer, the study quantitatively compared TCR alpha and beta repertoires across several tumor regions, matched nontumor lung, and blood. In the raw uncorrected reads, each unique combination of TCR and UMI appeared on average more than ten times.

In the paper's terms, the time point label means: blood at routine non-recurrence follow-up after resection. Without any cell sorting, TCR sequencing was performed on whole RNA extracted either from tumor and nontumor lung tissue or from cryopreserved PBMC samples. A patient was chosen for TCR sequencing only when enough RNA was available from at least two tumor regions. This clonotype was observed at least ten times. Its recognized antigen is unknown. The sample holds no much larger clone one base away, and base qualities are not on file. The library was prepared using 5' RACE. The listed sequencing device is NextSeq 500. In the TCR library protocol, a unique molecular identifier was attached to each TCR cDNA molecule so that PCR and sequencing errors could be corrected. On the study's bioinformatics: TCR identification, UMI-based error correction and CDR3 extraction were all carried out with Decombinator tools. TCRs above a frequency of 2 per 1,000, corresponding to the top 1% of the tumor frequency distribution, were defined as expanded. Renyi diversity was calculated using the R vegan package after each repertoire was subsampled 100 times to 5,000 TCRs. CDR3 similarity networks were built from amino acid triplet string-kernel similarity, with CDR3s being connected when pairwise similarity was above 0.82. TCRdb reran the public reads through fastp at Q25 and MiXCR, keeping productive beta chains. Entries are consolidated by CDR3 protein sequence, retaining the most common genes and DNA. These V and J calls originate from TCRdb's pipeline instead of the authors' own analysis. This sample holds some 120,000 distinct CDR3 sequences; 10% to 15% were observed only once. Of the sample, approximately 15% is held by the ten largest clones.

The junction shows trimming of 6 bases on V and 0 bases on J, plus 11 bases between the germline ends. The germline V gene (reference sequence) sets CDR1 to MNHNY and CDR2 to SVGAGI. The CDR3 sequence holds 14 residues, the cysteine and phenylalanine included. The entry retains the CDR3 DNA only, 42 bases that are in frame from base 1. General study outcomes and caveats: Only 13 to 15 patients were included in the comparisons of baseline and follow-up blood repertoires. Confirming at a functional level the hypothesis that regional TCRs recognize regional mutations was considered to require additional single-cell paired TCR alpha and beta sequencing. Ubiquitous expanded tumor TCRs showed up in blood more often at tumor resection than at routine follow-up.

Here the sequenced sample was PBMCs, taken at follow-up. The receptor was derived from a male donor with early-stage non-small cell lung cancer. This sequence uses TRBV6-6 and TRBJ1-1; a tentative D match to TRBD1 spans 6 bases. The CDR3 protein: CASSPGTLNTEAFF. The nucleotide sequence is TGTGCCAGCAGCCCGGGGACACTGAACACTGAAGCTTTCTTT.